This T cell receptor beta chain is drawn from a study of blood T cell repertoires in COVID-19. The CDR3 consists of 15 residues. Trimming removed 6 bases from V and 1 base from J; junction bases left unmatched: 7. Looked up from germline, CDR1 is SGHTA and CDR2 is FQGNSA. Authors' processing steps: The authors estimated nucleated cell counts from reference gene primer amplification. The table came from immunoSEQ multiplex PCR; TCRdb's copy has only in-frame clones and leaves some out. Clone size and V and J calls were adopted from that table, with D and trimming inferred from the DNA. The sample records 200,000 to 250,000 clones, 85% to 90% being singletons.

V is TRBV7-2 and J is TRBJ2-3, with 7 bases matching TRBD1. Sequencing was carried out using peripheral blood. This TCR derives from a man aged 18 to 30 with active or convalescent COVID-19. The CDR3 region is CASRPGTVGTDTQYF. The CDR3 DNA sequence: TGTGCCAGCAGACCAGGGACAGTAGGCACAGATACGCAGTATTTT.